A selection of T cell receptor beta chains follows, all from one sample in a study of CD8+ T cells in alopecia areata. This table comes from immunoSEQ multiplex PCR, and its TCRdb copy is limited to in-frame clones, with some not included. This table has about 64,000 clones, approximately 44% appearing once. Sequenced material: CD8+ T cells sorted from blood, taken at roughly week 36, from a patient treated with tofacitinib. The source of these receptors is a human donor with alopecia areata. Each CDR3 is given without its conserved first and last residue.

TRBV4-2 | ASSQVAADTQY
TRBV29-1 | SVGTGGIGYT
TRBV28 | ASNLGTSGSISATETQY
TRBV28 | ASSLSPKRLKSYGYT
TRBV25-1 | ASSEGTTGNEQF
TRBV7-2 | ASSLLTGYNEQF
TRBV15 | ATSLVQRTYEQY
TRBV6-5 | ASSFPGQGVYEQY
TRBV6-5 | ASSPSEQF
TRBV29-1 | SVPSGGWGYGYT
TRBV28 | ASSLSLGVGNTEAF
TRBV4-1 | ASSPWGTDTQY
TRBV29-1 | SVAGGTGELF
TRBV4-3 | ASSQVRGSYNEQF
TRBV19 | ASSTGRTTEAF
TRBV28 | ATEGNLERPTKETQY
TRBV6-1 | ASSEVSGTQETQY
TRBV11-2 | ASSLGPTGGNEQF
TRBV4-3 | ASSQDSRTVYNEQF
TRBV19 | ASSLLWVGSGEQY
TRBV5-6 | ASSFGRLRAQY
TRBV30 | AWEANREAF
TRBV9 | ASSPSQGRTYGYT
TRBV6-1 | ASSAQDTPYNEQF
TRBV4-1 | ASSQLLAGGTYEQY
TRBV28 | ASSSRTGN
TRBV30 | ASDKGLVGHT
TRBV5-1 | ASSSLAGDIEQY
TRBV4-3 | ASSQWVAADTQY
TRBV7-9 | ASIGHSGANVLT
TRBV6-6 | ATRAGGEQY
TRBV29-1 | SAAGGPGDEQF
TRBV7-2 | ASSPRTSGRAREQF
TRBV6-5 | ASQQGNNQPQH
TRBV25-1 | ASNSGANVLT
TRBV30 | AWSDQGWPYNEQF
TRBV7-9 | ASSLTGNTGANVLT
TRBV5-1 | ASSLVGRGLKNIQY
TRBV4-2 | ASSQPGTNRVYNEQF
TRBV19 | ASSISAGPGEQY
TRBV19 | ASSAADKNIQY
TRBV29-1 | SGLTGSGYGYT
TRBV25-1 | ASSDRNQPQH
TRBV6-1 | ASSDQSDSPVQPQH
TRBV5-1 | ASSLEAGFVNTEAF
TRBV19 | ASSIDPGGWSGELF
TRBV29-1 | SVEDLSVSTDTQY
TRBV6-1 | ASSEARIVSSYEQY
TRBV29-1 | SVLTTVEQF
TRBV9 | ASSAPRLRGESTDTQY
TRBV27 | ASSFSRDGSEQY
TRBV25-1 | ASSDGSAFHEQY
TRBV29-1 | SVLQSSYEQY
TRBV13 | ASSWGGSGTLREQY